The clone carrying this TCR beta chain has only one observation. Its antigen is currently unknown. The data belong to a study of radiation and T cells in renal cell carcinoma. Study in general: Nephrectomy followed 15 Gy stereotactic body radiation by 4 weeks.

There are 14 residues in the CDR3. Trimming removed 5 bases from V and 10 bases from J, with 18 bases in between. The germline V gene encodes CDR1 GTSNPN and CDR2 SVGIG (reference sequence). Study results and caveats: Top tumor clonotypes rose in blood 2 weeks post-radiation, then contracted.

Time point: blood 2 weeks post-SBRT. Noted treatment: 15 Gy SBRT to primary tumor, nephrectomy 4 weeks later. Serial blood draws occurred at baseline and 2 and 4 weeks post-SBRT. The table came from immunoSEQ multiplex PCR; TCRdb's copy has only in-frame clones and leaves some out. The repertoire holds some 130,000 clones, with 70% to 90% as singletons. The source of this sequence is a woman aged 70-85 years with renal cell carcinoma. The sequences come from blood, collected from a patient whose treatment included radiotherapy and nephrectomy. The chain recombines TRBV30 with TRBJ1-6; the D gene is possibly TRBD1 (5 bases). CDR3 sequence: CAWSKGGGASPLHF. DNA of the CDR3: TGTGCCTGGTCCAAAGGTGGCGGGGCCTCACCCCTCCACTTT.